A selection of T cell receptor beta chains follows, all from one sample in a study of blood T cell repertoires in COVID-19. This table comes from immunoSEQ multiplex PCR, and its TCRdb copy is limited to in-frame clones, with some not included. The table includes around 140,000 clones, roughly 83% detected once. The sequenced material came from peripheral blood. These TCRs come from a woman of 80 years or more with acute or convalescent COVID-19. CDR3s include the opening cysteine and the closing phenylalanine or tryptophan. A D gene is named only where the DNA matches it firmly. Only part of the rows carry a size: once, few, many, or a class if the clone is expanded.

.	TRBV4-3	TRBJ2-2	.	CASSRLGDSGELFF	TGCGCCAGCAGCCGCCTAGGGGATTCCGGGGAGCTGTTTTTT
.	TRBV21-1	TRBJ2-7	.	CASTTGVADPSYEQYF	TGTGCCAGCACCACAGGAGTAGCGGATCCCTCCTACGAGCAGTACTTC
.	TRBV5-6	TRBJ2-5	.	CASSVGTLQETQYF	TGTGCCAGCAGCGTAGGGACACTCCAAGAGACCCAGTACTTC
.	TRBV6-5	TRBJ1-2	.	CASSYGRGYYGYTF	TGTGCCAGCAGTTACGGCAGGGGTTACTATGGCTACACCTTC
.	TRBV10-2	TRBJ1-5	.	CASSESFRGGNQPQHF	TGCGCCAGCAGTGAGTCCTTTCGGGGGGGCAATCAGCCCCAGCATTTT
TRBD1	TRBV30	TRBJ1-3	.	CAGMFQGAGNTIYF	TGTGCCGGAATGTTTCAGGGGGCCGGAAACACCATATATTTT
TRBD1	TRBV5-1	TRBJ2-5	.	CASSPGQGGMQYF	TGCGCCAGCAGCCCGGGACAGGGAGGAATGCAGTACTTC
TRBD1	TRBV7-8	TRBJ2-5	.	CASSLVGGQGRGETQYF	TGTGCCAGCAGCTTAGTAGGGGGACAGGGGAGAGGTGAGACCCAGTACTTC
TRBD1	TRBV23-1	TRBJ2-7	many	CASSQFGRDRAKWDSYEQYF	TGCGCCAGCAGTCAATTCGGTCGGGACAGGGCCAAATGGGATTCCTACGAGCAGTACTTC
TRBD2	TRBV3-1/TRBV3-2	TRBJ2-1	once	CASSHPPGLAEINEQFF	TGTGCCAGCAGCCATCCCCCGGGACTAGCGGAGATAAATGAGCAGTTCTTC
.	TRBV3-1/TRBV3-2	TRBJ1-4	.	CASSQTGTLNEKLFF	TGTGCCAGCAGCCAGACCGGGACACTAAATGAAAAACTGTTTTTT
.	TRBV4-3	TRBJ2-1	.	CASSQDVAGNYNEQFF	TGCGCCAGCAGCCAAGATGTGGCAGGGAACTACAATGAGCAGTTCTTC
TRBD1	TRBV29-1	TRBJ1-2	.	CSVEEQGAKDYGYTF	TGCAGCGTTGAAGAACAGGGGGCCAAGGACTATGGCTACACCTTC
.	TRBV30	TRBJ2-5	.	CAWRGDAETQYF	TGTGCCTGGAGGGGAGATGCAGAGACCCAGTACTTC
.	TRBV7-9	TRBJ2-2	.	CASSGAAGELFF	TGTGCCAGCAGTGGGGCCGCCGGGGAGCTGTTTTTT
TRBD1	TRBV30	TRBJ1-5	.	CAWSYPGQFNQPQHF	TGTGCCTGGAGTTATCCGGGACAGTTCAATCAGCCCCAGCATTTT
TRBD1	TRBV4-3	TRBJ2-5	.	CASSPGTDQETQYF	TGCGCCAGCAGCCCCGGGACAGACCAAGAGACCCAGTACTTC
TRBD2	TRBV9	TRBJ2-1	.	CASSRRGTSGSNSYNEQFF	TGTGCCAGCAGCCGTCGAGGGACTAGCGGGAGCAACTCCTACAATGAGCAGTTCTTC
.	TRBV29-1	TRBJ2-3	once	CSVDYRGTDTQYF	TGCAGCGTTGACTACAGGGGCACAGATACGCAGTATTTT
.	TRBV4-3	TRBJ2-3	.	CASSQVLSETDTQYF	TGCGCCAGCAGCCAAGTCCTCTCGGAGACAGATACGCAGTATTTT
.	TRBV21-1	TRBJ2-2	.	CASTRPEESNTGELFF	TGTGCCAGCACCCGCCCGGAGGAATCTAACACCGGGGAGCTGTTTTTT
.	TRBV3-1/TRBV3-2	TRBJ1-2	.	CASSQAGGAYYGYTF	TGTGCCAGCAGCCAAGCGGGGGGCGCTTACTATGGCTACACCTTC
TRBD1	TRBV6-5	TRBJ1-1	.	CASNSRTGRAEAFF	TGTGCCAGCAATTCGCGGACAGGGAGGGCTGAAGCTTTCTTT
.	TRBV6-6	TRBJ1-5	.	CASSLPGSQPQHF	TGTGCCAGCAGTTTGCCGGGAAGCCAGCCCCAGCATTTT
.	TRBV7-6	TRBJ2-5	.	CASSLAFDFVQETQYF	TGTGCCAGCAGCTTAGCTTTCGACTTTGTTCAAGAGACCCAGTACTTC
TRBD2	TRBV4-3	TRBJ2-5	.	CASSQNRREGETQYF	TGCGCCAGCAGCCAAAATAGACGGGAGGGAGAGACCCAGTACTTC
.	TRBV7-8	TRBJ2-7	.	CASSSEPTDSYEQYF	TGTGCCAGCAGCTCTGAACCGACAGACTCCTACGAGCAGTACTTC
.	TRBV6-2/TRBV6-3	TRBJ2-2	.	CASSPVYRNTGELFF	TGTGCCAGCAGTCCAGTATACAGGAACACCGGGGAGCTGTTTTTT
TRBD1	TRBV4-1	TRBJ1-1	once	CASSHPGQGPSSFF	TGCGCCAGCAGCCATCCGGGACAGGGGCCCTCGTCTTTCTTT
.	TRBV4-1	TRBJ1-2	.	CASSQRPSAGGGGYGYTF	TGCGCCAGCAGCCAGCGCCCGTCAGCGGGGGGCGGGGGCTATGGCTACACCTTC
.	TRBV30	TRBJ1-1	.	CAWSATRGTEAFF	TGTGCCTGGAGTGCTACCAGGGGTACTGAAGCTTTCTTT
.	TRBV27	TRBJ2-7	.	CASSFTGSSYEQYF	TGTGCCAGCAGTTTCACAGGGAGCTCCTACGAGCAGTACTTC
TRBD1	TRBV10-3	TRBJ1-1	.	CAITATGRADEAFF	TGTGCCATCACCGCGACAGGGAGAGCCGATGAAGCTTTCTTT
TRBD1	TRBV5-4	TRBJ2-6	.	CASSSPGQGAANVLTF	TGTGCCAGCAGCTCTCCGGGACAGGGGGCGGCCAACGTCCTGACTTTC
.	TRBV6-1	TRBJ2-5	few	CASSDNGYQETQYF	TGTGCCAGCAGTGACAACGGGTACCAAGAGACCCAGTACTTC
TRBD1	TRBV30	TRBJ1-6	.	CAWSVPGTEYSPLHF	TGTGCCTGGAGTGTACCCGGGACAGAGTACTCACCCCTCCACTTT
.	TRBV27	TRBJ1-2	.	CASSPRAGNYGYTF	TGTGCCAGCAGTCCCAGGGCTGGGAACTATGGCTACACCTTC
TRBD1	TRBV27	TRBJ2-7	.	CASSFRQGPYEQYF	TGTGCCAGCAGCTTCCGACAGGGTCCCTACGAGCAGTACTTC
.	TRBV9	TRBJ2-1	.	CASSPGGNNNEQFF	TGTGCCAGCAGCCCGGGCGGGAACAACAATGAGCAGTTCTTC
TRBD2	TRBV7-9	TRBJ2-7	.	CASSRATSGNYEQYF	TGTGCCAGCAGCCGCGCGACTAGCGGGAACTACGAGCAGTACTTC
.	TRBV5-4	TRBJ1-1	.	CASSTGNTEAFF	TGTGCCAGCAGCACAGGGAACACTGAAGCTTTCTTT
TRBD2	TRBV9	TRBJ2-2	.	CASSVSTSPIVGELFF	TGTGCCAGCAGCGTGTCGACTAGCCCGATTGTCGGGGAGCTGTTTTTT
.	TRBV5-5	TRBJ1-6	.	CASSFMSSYNSPLHF	TGTGCCAGCAGCTTCATGAGCTCCTATAATTCACCCCTCCACTTT
TRBD2	TRBV12-5	TRBJ2-7	.	CASGLGGLAGAYEQYF	TGTGCTAGTGGTTTGGGTGGACTAGCGGGAGCCTACGAGCAGTACTTC
TRBD1	TRBV11-3	TRBJ2-3	.	CASSSRQGNTDTQYF	TGTGCCAGCAGCTCCCGACAGGGAAACACAGATACGCAGTATTTT
.	TRBV30	TRBJ2-5	.	CAWSVGGSQETQYF	TGTGCCTGGAGTGTGGGCGGGTCCCAAGAGACCCAGTACTTC
TRBD1	TRBV19	TRBJ2-5	few	CASLDRGRETQYF	TGTGCCAGCCTCGACAGGGGGCGAGAGACCCAGTACTTC
TRBD2	TRBV3-1/TRBV3-2	TRBJ2-5	.	CASSPGLADKETQYF	TGTGCCAGCAGCCCGGGACTAGCGGACAAAGAGACCCAGTACTTC
.	TRBV7-9	TRBJ2-1	.	CASSLGFTGFEFF	TGTGCCAGCAGCTTGGGATTTACAGGATTTGAGTTCTTC
.	TRBV19	TRBJ1-6	.	CASSIVWGGNSPLHF	TGTGCCAGTAGTATCGTTTGGGGGGGAAATTCACCCCTCCACTTT
TRBD1	TRBV14	TRBJ1-1	.	CASSPRDRVTEAFF	TGTGCCAGCAGCCCCCGGGACAGGGTAACTGAAGCTTTCTTT
.	TRBV2	TRBJ1-4	once	CAGHRERREKLFF	TGTGCCGGACACAGGGAGAGGCGGGAAAAACTGTTTTTT
TRBD1	TRBV5-4	TRBJ2-1	.	CASSPGRDRGAGEQFF	TGTGCCAGCAGCCCGGGGCGGGACAGGGGGGCGGGTGAGCAGTTCTTC
TRBD1	TRBV5-6	TRBJ2-3	.	CASSRWTGRTDTQYF	TGTGCCAGCAGCCGATGGACAGGGAGAACAGATACGCAGTATTTT
.	TRBV7-2	TRBJ1-4	.	CASSFFGSNRAEKLFF	TGTGCCAGCAGCTTTTTTGGATCTAACAGGGCAGAAAAACTGTTTTTT
.	TRBV29-1	TRBJ2-2	.	CSVALTGTGELFF	TGCAGCGTCGCCCTAACAGGGACCGGGGAGCTGTTTTTT
TRBD2	TRBV2	TRBJ2-7	.	CASSWGGTYEQYF	TGTGCCAGCAGTTGGGGAGGGACCTACGAGCAGTACTTC
.	TRBV6-5	TRBJ1-3	.	CASSYSNRGYGNTIYF	TGTGCCAGCAGTTACTCGAATAGGGGTTATGGAAACACCATATATTTT
TRBD1	TRBV6-5	TRBJ2-2	.	CASSSGTGSTGELFF	TGTGCCAGCAGCTCCGGGACAGGGTCCACCGGGGAGCTGTTTTTT
.	TRBV9	TRBJ2-1	.	CASSLGQYYEQFF	TGTGCCAGCAGCCTCGGACAGTACTATGAGCAGTTCTTC